This T cell receptor beta chain was identified during a study of cytomegalovirus exposure and HLA in healthy donors. In the case of this clone: Its antigen remains unidentified.

This CDR3 is built from 13 residues. Germline-derived CDR1 and CDR2 are LGHNA and YSLEER. With 1 base clipped from V and 10 bases from J, the junction kept 4 bases outside the gene matches. Study-level points and caveats: Productive rates of about 90% or about 30% were seen for most TCR beta V segments in an earlier analysis.

This PCR relied on a set of 60 Vbeta primers and 13 Jbeta primers. Here immunoSEQ multiplex PCR was the method, and the copy in TCRdb shows in-frame clones only, minus some. Altogether some 150,000 clones are present, 65% to 75% being singletons, with the ten largest covering 2.1%. Sequenced input: PBMCs. The chain recombines TRBV4-3 with TRBJ2-3, with 8 bases lining up with TRBD1. The clonotype comes from a young man in good health and CMV-seronegative. The CDR3 region is CASSQVGQGAQYF. The CDR3 coding sequence is TGCGCCAGCAGCCAAGTTGGACAGGGAGCGCAGTATTTT.